This TCR beta chain was profiled in a study of blood T cell repertoires in COVID-19. Study overall: From the United States, Italy and Spain came samples of acute and convalescent COVID-19. Sources were T cells, B-cell-depleted T cells, or PBMCs; the material itself was cDNA or gDNA.

This CDR3 region has 13 residues. The germline CDR1 and CDR2 sequences are SGHRS and YFSETQ. The V and J ends lost 0 bases and 4 bases respectively, with 7 bases between them. Original methodology: Reference gene primer amplification gave nucleated cell count estimates. Sequenced by immunoSEQ multiplex PCR; TCRdb stores in-frame clones only, minus some. The V and J calls and the clone size are those of that table, but D and trimming were determined from the DNA. The sample consists of 28,000 or so clones, 90% of them appearing once. Material: peripheral blood. This TCR was sampled from a man aged 65-85 years with acute or convalescent COVID-19. The chain couples TRBV5-1 to TRBJ2-5, with D possibly matching TRBD1 (5 bases). CDR3 nucleotides: TGCGCCAGCAGCTTGGCTAGGGGAGAGACCCAGTACTTC. Its translation: CASSLARGETQYF.